The 5 T cell receptor beta chains listed next were all sequenced from one sample in a study of PD-1 blockade in classical Hodgkin lymphoma. Method: immunoSEQ multiplex PCR; TCRdb's copy keeps in-frame clones and lacks some. The sample includes over 60,000 clones, more than 85% of them seen just once. The time point here: newly diagnosed, previously untreated cHL patient sample. Sequencing used peripheral blood mononuclear cells (PBMCs). These receptors all come from a human donor with classical Hodgkin lymphoma.

The J gene is TRBJ2-1, the V gene TRBV5-1, with D possibly matching TRBD1 (5 bases). This CDR3 comprises 14 residues. The V gene lost 1 base and the J gene lost 5 bases, with 10 bases spanning the gap. The V gene's germline CDR1 is SGHRS and CDR2 YFSETQ. DNA for the CDR3: TGCGCCAGCAGCTTGTCTAGGGGCCACAATGAGCAGTTCTTC. Its translation is CASSLSRGHNEQFF.

The V call is TRBV5-5, the J call TRBJ1-1, with TRBD1 identical over 8 bases. Germline lookup yields CDR1 SGHKS and CDR2 YYEKEE (reference sequence). The CDR3 spans 15 residues. Trimming took 5 bases from V and 3 from J; bases not matched to a gene: 9. CDR3 region: CASSPRTGKDTEAFF. The CDR3, as DNA: TGTGCCAGCAGTCCCCGGACAGGGAAGGACACTGAAGCTTTCTTT. The whole variable domain, filled in from reference TRBV5-5 and TRBJ1-1, reads DAGVTQSPTHLIKTRGQQVTLRCSPISGHKSVSWYQQVLGQGPQFIFQYYEKEERGRGNFPDRFSARQFPNYSSELNVNALLLGDSALYLCASSPRTGKDTEAFFGQGTRLTVV.

V and J are TRBV7-2 and TRBJ1-6; the match to TRBD1 covers 8 bases. The CDR3 length is 14 residues. The trim removed 5 bases at V and 9 bases at J, leaving 6 bases unmatched. The germline CDR1 and CDR2 sequences are SGHTA and FQGNSA. The CDR3 is CASSPQGAGSPLHF. CDR3 nucleotide sequence: TGTGCCAGCAGCCCCCAGGGGGCAGGTTCACCCCTCCACTTT.

V and J are TRBV29-1 and TRBJ2-3; D unclear. The length of the CDR3 is 15 residues. Germline CDR1 and CDR2: SQVTM and ANQGSEA. V was clipped by 8 bases and J by 6 bases, with 24 bases between them. The CDR3 sequence is CSSLVNAAPWDTQYF. The CDR3 DNA reads TGCAGCTCCCTAGTAAACGCCGCTCCCTGGGATACGCAGTATTTT.

The genes are TRBV5-1 and TRBJ2-6, with 10 bases matching TRBD1. The V gene end was trimmed by 4 bases and the J gene end by 5 bases; junction bases not matched to a gene: 3. Germline V gene lookup returns CDR1 SGHRS and CDR2 YFSETQ. This CDR3 comprises 15 residues. CDR3 loop: CASSGGQGRANVLTF. The CDR3 DNA is TGCGCCAGCAGCGGGGGACAGGGGAGGGCCAACGTCCTGACTTTC.